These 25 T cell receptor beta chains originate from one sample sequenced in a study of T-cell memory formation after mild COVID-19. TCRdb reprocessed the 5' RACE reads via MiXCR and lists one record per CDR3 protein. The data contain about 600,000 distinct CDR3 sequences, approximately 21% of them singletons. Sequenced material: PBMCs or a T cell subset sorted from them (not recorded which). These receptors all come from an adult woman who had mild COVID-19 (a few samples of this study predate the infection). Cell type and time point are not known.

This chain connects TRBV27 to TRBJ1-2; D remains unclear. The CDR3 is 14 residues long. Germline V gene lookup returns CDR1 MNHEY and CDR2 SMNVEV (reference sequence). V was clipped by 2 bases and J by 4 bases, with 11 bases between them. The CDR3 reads CASSLNGLGYGYTF. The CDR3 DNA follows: TGTGCCAGCAGTTTAAACGGTCTTGGCTATGGCTACACCTTC.

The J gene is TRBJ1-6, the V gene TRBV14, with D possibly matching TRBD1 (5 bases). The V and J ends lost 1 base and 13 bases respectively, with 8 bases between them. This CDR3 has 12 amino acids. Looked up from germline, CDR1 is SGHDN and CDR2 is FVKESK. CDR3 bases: TGTGCCAGCAGCCAAGCGACAGCGCCCCTCCACTTT. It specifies CASSQATAPLHF.

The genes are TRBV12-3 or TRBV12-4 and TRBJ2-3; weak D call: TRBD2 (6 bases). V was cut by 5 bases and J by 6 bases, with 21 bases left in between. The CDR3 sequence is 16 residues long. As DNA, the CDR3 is TGTGCCAGCAGTCTCCCCCACGCCGAAGGGACTGATACGCAGTATTTT. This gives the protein CASSLPHAEGTDTQYF.

This CDR3 reads CASSVAEFYTEAFF. The CDR3 bases are TGTGCCAGCAGCGTAGCTGAATTTTACACTGAAGCTTTCTTT. The chain is built from TRBV9 and TRBJ1-1, with D uncertain. The length of the CDR3 is 14 residues. V was pared by 0 bases and J by 3 bases, with 9 bases between. Germline CDR1 SGDLS, CDR2 YYNGEE.

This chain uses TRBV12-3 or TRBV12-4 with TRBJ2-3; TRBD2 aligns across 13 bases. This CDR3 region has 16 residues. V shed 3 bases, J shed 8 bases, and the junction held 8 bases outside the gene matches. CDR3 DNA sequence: TGTGCCAGCAGTTTTGGACTAGCGGGAGAATACGCTACGCAGTATTTT. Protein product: CASSFGLAGEYATQYF.

The DNA of the CDR3 is TGTGCCAGCAGCTTGACCGGAGGGATGGAGACCCAGTACTTC. As protein: CASSLTGGMETQYF. The chain uses TRBV7-9 and TRBJ2-5, with a tentative D call TRBD2 (6 bases). Per the germline V gene, CDR1 is SEHNR and CDR2 is FQNEAQ (reference sequence). The germline V and J ends were trimmed by 3 bases and 5 bases, with 13 bases remaining between them. The CDR3 spans 14 residues.

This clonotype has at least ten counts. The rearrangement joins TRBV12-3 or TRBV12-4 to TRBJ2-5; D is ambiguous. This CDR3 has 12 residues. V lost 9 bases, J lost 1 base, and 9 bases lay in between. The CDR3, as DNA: TGTGCCAGTCAAGACTCCCAAGAGACCCAGTACTTC. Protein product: CASQDSQETQYF.

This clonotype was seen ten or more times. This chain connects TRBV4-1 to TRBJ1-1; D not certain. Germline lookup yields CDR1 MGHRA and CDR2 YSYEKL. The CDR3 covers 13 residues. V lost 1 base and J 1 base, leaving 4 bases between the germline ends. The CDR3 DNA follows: TGCGCCAGCAGCCAAGGGGAGAACACTGAAGCTTTCTTT. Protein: CASSQGENTEAFF.

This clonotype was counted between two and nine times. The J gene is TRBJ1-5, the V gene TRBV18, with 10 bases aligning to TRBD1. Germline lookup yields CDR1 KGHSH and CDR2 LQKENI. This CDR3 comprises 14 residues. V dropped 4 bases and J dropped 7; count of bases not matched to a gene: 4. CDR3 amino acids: CASSLGTGEQPQHF. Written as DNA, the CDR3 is TGTGCCAGCTCACTGGGGACAGGGGAACAGCCCCAGCATTTT. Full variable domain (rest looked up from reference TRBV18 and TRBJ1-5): NAGVMQNPRHLVRRRGQEARLRCSPMKGHSHVYWYRQLPEEGLKFMVYLQKENIIDESGMPKERFSAEFPKEGPSILRIQQVVRGDSAAYFCASSLGTGEQPQHFGDGTRLSIL.

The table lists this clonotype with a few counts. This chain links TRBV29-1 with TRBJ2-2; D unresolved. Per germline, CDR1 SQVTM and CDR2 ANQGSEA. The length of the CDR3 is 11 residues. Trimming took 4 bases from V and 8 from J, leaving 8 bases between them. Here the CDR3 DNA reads TGCAGCGTTGTAAAGGGAGGGGAGCTGTTTTTT. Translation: CSVVKGGELFF.

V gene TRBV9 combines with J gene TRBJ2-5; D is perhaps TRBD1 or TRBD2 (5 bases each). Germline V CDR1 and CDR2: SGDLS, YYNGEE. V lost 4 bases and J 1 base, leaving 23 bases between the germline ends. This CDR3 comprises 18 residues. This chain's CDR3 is CASSLNQGPILGQETQYF. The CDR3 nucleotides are TGTGCCAGCAGCCTCAATCAGGGACCAATCTTAGGCCAAGAGACCCAGTACTTC.

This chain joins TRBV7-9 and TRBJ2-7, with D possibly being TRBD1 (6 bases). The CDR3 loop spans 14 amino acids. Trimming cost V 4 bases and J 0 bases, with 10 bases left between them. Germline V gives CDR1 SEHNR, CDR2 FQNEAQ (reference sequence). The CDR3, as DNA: TGTGCCAGCAGCTCCACAGGGATCTCCTACGAGCAGTACTTC. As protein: CASSSTGISYEQYF. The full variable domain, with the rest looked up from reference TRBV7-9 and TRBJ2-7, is DTGVSQNPRHKITKRGQNVTFRCDPISEHNRLYWYRQTLGQGPEFLTYFQNEAQLEKSRLLSDRFSAERPKGSFSTLEIQRTEQGDSAMYLCASSSTGISYEQYFGPGTRLTVT.

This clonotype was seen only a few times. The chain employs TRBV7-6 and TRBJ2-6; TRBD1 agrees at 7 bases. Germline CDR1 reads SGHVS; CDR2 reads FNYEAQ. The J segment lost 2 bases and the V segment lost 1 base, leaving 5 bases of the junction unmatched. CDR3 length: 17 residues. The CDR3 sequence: CASSLGIGGAGANVLTF. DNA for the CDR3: TGTGCCAGCAGCTTAGGGATAGGGGGCGCTGGGGCCAACGTCCTGACTTTC. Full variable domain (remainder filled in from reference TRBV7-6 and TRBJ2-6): GAGVSQSPRYKVTKRGQDVALRCDPISGHVSLYWYRQALGQGPEFLTYFNYEAQQDKSGLPNDRFSAERPEGSISTLTIQRTEQRDSAMYRCASSLGIGGAGANVLTFGAGSRLTVL.

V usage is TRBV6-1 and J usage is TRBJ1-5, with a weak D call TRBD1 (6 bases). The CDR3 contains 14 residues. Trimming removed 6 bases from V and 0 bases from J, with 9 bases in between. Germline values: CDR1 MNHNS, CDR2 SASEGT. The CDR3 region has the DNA TGTGCCAGCAGAGCAGGGGATAGCAATCAGCCCCAGCATTTT. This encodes CASRAGDSNQPQHF.

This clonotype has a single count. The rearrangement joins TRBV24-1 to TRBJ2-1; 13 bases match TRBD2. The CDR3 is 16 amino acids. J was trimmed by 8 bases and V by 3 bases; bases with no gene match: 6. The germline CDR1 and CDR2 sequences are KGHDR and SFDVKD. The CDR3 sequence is CATSDRTSGGLHEQFF. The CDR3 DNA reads TGTGCCACCAGTGATCGGACTAGCGGGGGTCTGCATGAGCAGTTCTTC.

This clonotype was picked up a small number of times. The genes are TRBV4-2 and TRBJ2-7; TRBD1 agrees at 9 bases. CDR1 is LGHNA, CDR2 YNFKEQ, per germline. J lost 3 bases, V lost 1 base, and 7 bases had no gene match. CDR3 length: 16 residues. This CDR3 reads CASSQVWDRANYEQYF. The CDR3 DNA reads TGTGCCAGCAGCCAAGTTTGGGACAGGGCGAACTACGAGCAGTACTTC.

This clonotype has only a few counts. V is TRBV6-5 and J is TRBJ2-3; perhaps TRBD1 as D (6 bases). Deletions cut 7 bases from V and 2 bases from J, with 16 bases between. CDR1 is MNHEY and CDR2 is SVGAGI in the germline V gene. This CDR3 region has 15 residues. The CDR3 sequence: CASTPGQPNTDTQYF. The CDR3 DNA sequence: TGTGCCAGCACCCCAGGACAGCCAAACACAGATACGCAGTATTTT.

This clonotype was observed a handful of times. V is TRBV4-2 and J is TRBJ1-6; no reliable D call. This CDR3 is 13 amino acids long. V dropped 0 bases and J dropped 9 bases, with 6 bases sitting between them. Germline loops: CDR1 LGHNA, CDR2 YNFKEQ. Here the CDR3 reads CASSQESSSPLHF. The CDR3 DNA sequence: TGTGCCAGCAGCCAAGAGAGTAGTTCACCCCTCCACTTT.

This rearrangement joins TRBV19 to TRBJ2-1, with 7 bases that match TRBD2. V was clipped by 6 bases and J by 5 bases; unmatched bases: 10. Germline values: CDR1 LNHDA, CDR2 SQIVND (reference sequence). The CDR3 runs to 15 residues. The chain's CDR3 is CASSAPLAENNEQFF. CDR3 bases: TGTGCCAGTAGCGCACCTCTAGCGGAGAACAATGAGCAGTTCTTC.

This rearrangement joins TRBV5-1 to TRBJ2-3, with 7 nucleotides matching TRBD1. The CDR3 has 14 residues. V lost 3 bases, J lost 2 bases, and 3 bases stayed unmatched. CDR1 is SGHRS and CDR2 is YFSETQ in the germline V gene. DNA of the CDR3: TGCGCCAGCAGCTCGGGACAGCCCACAGATACGCAGTATTTT. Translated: CASSSGQPTDTQYF.

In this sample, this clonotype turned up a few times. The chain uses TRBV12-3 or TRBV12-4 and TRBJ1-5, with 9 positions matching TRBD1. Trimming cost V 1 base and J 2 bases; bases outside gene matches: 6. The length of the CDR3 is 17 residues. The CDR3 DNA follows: TGTGCCAGCAGTTTAGGGACCACAGGGGGCGGCAATCAGCCCCAGCATTTT. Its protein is CASSLGTTGGGNQPQHF.

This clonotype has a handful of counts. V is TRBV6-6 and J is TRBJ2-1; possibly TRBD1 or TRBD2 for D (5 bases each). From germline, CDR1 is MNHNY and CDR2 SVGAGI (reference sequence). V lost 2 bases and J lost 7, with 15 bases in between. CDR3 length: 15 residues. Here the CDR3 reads CASSYILVGENEQFF. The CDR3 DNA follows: TGTGCCAGCAGTTACATTTTGGTGGGGGAGAATGAGCAGTTCTTC.

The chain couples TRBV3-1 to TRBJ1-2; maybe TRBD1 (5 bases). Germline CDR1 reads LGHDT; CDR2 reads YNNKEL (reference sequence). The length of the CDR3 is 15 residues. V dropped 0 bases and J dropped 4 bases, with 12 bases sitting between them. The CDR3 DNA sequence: TGTGCCAGCAGCCAAGATCTAAACAGGCCCTATGGCTACACCTTC. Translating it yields CASSQDLNRPYGYTF.

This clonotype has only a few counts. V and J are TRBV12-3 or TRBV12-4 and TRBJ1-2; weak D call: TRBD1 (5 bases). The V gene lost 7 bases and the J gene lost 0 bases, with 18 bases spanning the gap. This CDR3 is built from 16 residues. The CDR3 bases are TGTGCCAGCACCGTGGGACGGACTCGAGCTAACTATGGCTACACCTTC. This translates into CASTVGRTRANYGYTF.

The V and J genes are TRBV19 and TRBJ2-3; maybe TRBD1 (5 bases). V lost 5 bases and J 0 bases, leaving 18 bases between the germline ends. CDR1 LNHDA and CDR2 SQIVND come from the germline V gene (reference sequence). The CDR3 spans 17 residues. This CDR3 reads CASSVAQGTTSTDTQYF. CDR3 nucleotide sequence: TGTGCCAGTAGTGTTGCGCAGGGAACCACTAGCACAGATACGCAGTATTTT.